The 9 T cell receptor beta chains below all came from one sample that was sequenced in a study of radiotherapy plus CTLA-4 blockade in lung cancer. Here immunoSEQ multiplex PCR was the method, and the copy in TCRdb shows in-frame clones only, minus some. This sample carries some 50,000 clones, 84% of them seen once, and the ten largest clones take 4.5% to 5%. The specimen comprised peripheral blood, sampled from a patient treated with radiotherapy plus ipilimumab. The source is a human donor with non-small cell lung cancer whose response to radiotherapy plus ipilimumab could not be evaluated.

The chain joins TRBV6-5 to TRBJ1-4, with TRBD1 matching 7 bases. Per the germline V gene, CDR1 is MNHEY and CDR2 is SVGAGI. The CDR3 has 14 amino acids. Germline trimming cut 5 bases from V and 5 bases from J; bases unmatched to any gene: 5. The chain's CDR3 is CASSRQGWNEKLFF. CDR3 bases: TGTGCCAGCAGTCGACAGGGTTGGAATGAAAAACTGTTTTTT.

The rearrangement links TRBV18 to TRBJ1-2, with 8 bases matching TRBD1. Germline V gives CDR1 KGHSH, CDR2 LQKENI. This CDR3 has 15 residues. V was clipped by 3 bases and J by 2 bases; unmatched bases: 5. The CDR3 DNA follows: TGTGCCAGCTCACCTGAGACAGGGGAGAACTATGGCTACACCTTC. Protein product: CASSPETGENYGYTF.

J is TRBJ2-7 and V is TRBV6-1, with 8 bases identical to TRBD2. The J segment lost 1 base and the V segment lost 2 bases, leaving 7 bases of the junction unmatched. The CDR3 covers 16 residues. The germline V gene encodes CDR1 MNHNS and CDR2 SASEGT. CDR3 nucleotides: TGTGCCAGCAGTGAACCTGATACTAGCGGTTCCTACGAGCAGTACTTC. It is translated as CASSEPDTSGSYEQYF.

V usage is TRBV5-4 and J usage is TRBJ2-3; possibly TRBD2 for D (6 bases). The CDR3 is made up of 13 amino acids. V was cut by 6 bases and J by 1 base, with 9 bases left in between. Germline V gene data show CDR1 as SGHNT and CDR2 as YYREEE (reference sequence). DNA of the CDR3: TGTGCCAGCACCGGGGGAGGCACAGATACGCAGTATTTT. Protein: CASTGGGTDTQYF.

The chain is built from TRBV4-3 and TRBJ2-5; TRBD2 agrees at 7 bases. Gene TRBJ2-7 matches the end of the DNA better, so the J call may be wrong. The CDR3 extends over 15 amino acids. Per the germline V gene, CDR1 is LGHNA and CDR2 is YSLEER. The CDR3 DNA is TGCGCCAGCAGCCCCGGGACTACGACTACCTACGAGCAGTACTTC. Protein sequence: CASSPGTTTTYEQYF.

V gene TRBV6-1 combines with J gene TRBJ2-2, with TRBD2 as a possible D gene (6 bases). Trimming took 1 base from V and 1 from J, leaving 10 bases between them. Germline CDR1 and CDR2: MNHNS and SASEGT. CDR3 size: 16 residues. The CDR3 coding sequence is TGTGCCAGCAGTGAAGACGACGGGAGGAACACCGGGGAGCTGTTTTTT. It encodes CASSEDDGRNTGELFF.

This clone was seen only once. CDR3 in DNA: TGTGCCAGCAGACGGGGACAACTCGACTCCTACAATGAGCAGTTCTTC. Amino acids: CASRRGQLDSYNEQFF. The chain recombines TRBV27 with TRBJ2-1; possible D gene TRBD1, 6 bases. The V end was cut by 6 bases, the J end by 0 bases, with 15 bases between. Germline V gene data show CDR1 as MNHEY and CDR2 as SMNVEV (reference sequence). The CDR3 is 16 amino acids.

The chain carries TRBV6-5 and TRBJ1-1, with D uncertain. Germline lookup yields CDR1 MNHEY and CDR2 SVGAGI. V lost 6 bases to trimming and J lost 3 bases, with 8 bases between them. The CDR3 is 12 residues long. CDR3 DNA sequence: TGTGCCAGCAGCCGTCCGGACACTGAAGCTTTCTTT. Translation gives CASSRPDTEAFF.

This chain joins TRBV6-6 and TRBJ1-2; no clear D gene. Looked up from germline, CDR1 is MNHNY and CDR2 is SVGAGI (reference sequence). V was shortened by 5 bases and J by 1 base, with 11 bases between the two germline ends. The CDR3 has 14 residues. This CDR3 reads CASSRSQVNYGYTF. CDR3 DNA sequence: TGTGCCAGCAGTCGATCGCAGGTTAACTATGGCTACACCTTC.